These T cell receptor beta chains were read from a single sample in a study of response to subunit inactivated influenza vaccine. TCRdb reprocessed the RT-PCR reads with MiXCR, giving one entry per CDR3 protein. The table includes hundreds of thousands of distinct CDR3 sequences, about 12% detected once. Sequencing was performed on PBMCs from blood, taken on the day of vaccination. Receptor source: a man aged 50 to 60 who received an inactivated influenza vaccine. Each CDR3 is given with its conserved first and last residue. D genes are given only for firm matches. Rows may omit the clone size; those that give it use once, few, many or a size class.

J gene: TRBJ2-1; D gene: TRBD2; clone size: many; V gene: TRBV9; CDR3 DNA: TGTGCCAGCAGCGTAGGGCGGGGGACTTACAATGAGCAGTTCTTC; CDR3 protein: CASSVGRGTYNEQFF
J gene: TRBJ2-5; D gene: .; clone size: many; V gene: TRBV20-1; CDR3 DNA: TGCAGTGCTAGAACCGGATACGGGGCCCAGTACTTC; CDR3 protein: CSARTGYGAQYF
J gene: TRBJ2-1; D gene: .; clone size: many; V gene: TRBV20-1; CDR3 DNA: TGCAGTGCTAGACTAGCTTACAATGAGCAGTTCTTC; CDR3 protein: CSARLAYNEQFF
J gene: TRBJ2-5; D gene: .; clone size: many; V gene: TRBV4-2; CDR3 DNA: TGTGCCAGCAGCCCCTCGAGCGCAGCGGAGCAAGAGACCCAGTACTTC; CDR3 protein: CASSPSSAAEQETQYF
J gene: TRBJ2-1; D gene: TRBD2; clone size: .; V gene: TRBV7-2; CDR3 DNA: TGTGCCAGCAGCAGACTAGCAGCTGAGCAGTTCTTC; CDR3 protein: CASSRLAAEQFF
J gene: TRBJ2-1; D gene: TRBD1; clone size: .; V gene: TRBV7-9; CDR3 DNA: TGTGCCAGCAGCGGACAGGGCTTTTATTATGAGCAGTTCTTC; CDR3 protein: CASSGQGFYYEQFF
J gene: TRBJ2-1; D gene: TRBD2; clone size: .; V gene: TRBV5-6; CDR3 DNA: TGTGCCAGCAGCTGGCCGGCGGGAGGTGAGCAGTTCTTC; CDR3 protein: CASSWPAGGEQFF
J gene: TRBJ2-3; D gene: .; clone size: .; V gene: TRBV15; CDR3 DNA: TGTGCCACCAGCAGAGGGACGGGCCGCACAGATACGCAGTATTTT; CDR3 protein: CATSRGTGRTDTQYF
J gene: TRBJ1-5; D gene: .; clone size: many; V gene: TRBV3-1; CDR3 DNA: TGTGCCAGCAGCTCGGATGACAGAAGCAATCAGCCCCAGCATTTT; CDR3 protein: CASSSDDRSNQPQHF
J gene: TRBJ2-1; D gene: TRBD2; clone size: few; V gene: TRBV20-1; CDR3 DNA: TGCAGTGCTGAACCCCTAGCGGGAGTGAGAAATGAGCAGTTCTTC; CDR3 protein: CSAEPLAGVRNEQFF
J gene: TRBJ2-1; D gene: .; clone size: few; V gene: TRBV11-2; CDR3 DNA: TGTGCCAGCAGCTTGACTGCGGGCCTAGGCTACAATGAGCAGTTCTTC; CDR3 protein: CASSLTAGLGYNEQFF
J gene: TRBJ2-2; D gene: .; clone size: few; V gene: TRBV19; CDR3 DNA: TGTGCCAGTAGTATGGGACACCTCACCGGGGAGCTGTTTTTT; CDR3 protein: CASSMGHLTGELFF
J gene: TRBJ2-2; D gene: TRBD1; clone size: few; V gene: TRBV11-3; CDR3 DNA: TGTGCCAGCAGCCCAGACAGGGGGCCATTCGGGGAGCTGTTTTTT; CDR3 protein: CASSPDRGPFGELFF
J gene: TRBJ2-1; D gene: TRBD2; clone size: many; V gene: TRBV6-1; CDR3 DNA: TGTGCCAGCAGTGAAGGACTAGCAGACAATGAGCAGTTCTTC; CDR3 protein: CASSEGLADNEQFF
J gene: TRBJ2-1; D gene: .; clone size: few; V gene: TRBV7-2; CDR3 DNA: TGTGCCAGCAGCTTAGTGGCTAGCAGGTCCTACAATGAGCAGTTCTTC; CDR3 protein: CASSLVASRSYNEQFF
J gene: TRBJ2-5; D gene: TRBD2; clone size: many; V gene: TRBV6-1; CDR3 DNA: TGTGCCAGCAGTGTCGGAAGCGGGGGGTTCCTTGAGACCCAGTACTTC; CDR3 protein: CASSVGSGGFLETQYF
J gene: TRBJ2-7; D gene: .; clone size: few; V gene: TRBV7-9; CDR3 DNA: TGTGCCAGCAGCCCATATCTAGGAGGGTTGTACGAGCAGTACTTC; CDR3 protein: CASSPYLGGLYEQYF
J gene: TRBJ2-1; D gene: .; clone size: many; V gene: TRBV6-2/TRBV6-3; CDR3 DNA: TGTGCCAGCAGTTACGGAACTAATGAGCAGTTCTTC; CDR3 protein: CASSYGTNEQFF
J gene: TRBJ2-3; D gene: TRBD2; clone size: .; V gene: TRBV3-1; CDR3 DNA: TGTGCCAGCAGCCCGACTAGCGGGGGGGCGACAGATACGCAGTATTTT; CDR3 protein: CASSPTSGGATDTQYF
J gene: TRBJ1-5; D gene: .; clone size: .; V gene: TRBV4-3; CDR3 DNA: TGCGCCAGCAGCCCAACATCTAGCCATCAGCCCCAGCATTTT; CDR3 protein: CASSPTSSHQPQHF
J gene: TRBJ1-2; D gene: TRBD1; clone size: .; V gene: TRBV7-2; CDR3 DNA: TGTGCCAGCACCTATTCAGGGGGCGTCTTGAACTATGGCTACACCTTC; CDR3 protein: CASTYSGGVLNYGYTF
J gene: TRBJ2-1; D gene: .; clone size: many; V gene: TRBV24-1; CDR3 DNA: TGTGCCACCAGTGGGAAGTCATCCTACAATGAGCAGTTCTTC; CDR3 protein: CATSGKSSYNEQFF
J gene: TRBJ2-7; D gene: .; clone size: few; V gene: TRBV28; CDR3 DNA: TGTGCCAGCAGGGATTCCAACGAGCAGTACTTC; CDR3 protein: CASRDSNEQYF
J gene: TRBJ2-1; D gene: TRBD1; clone size: few; V gene: TRBV5-1; CDR3 DNA: TGCGCCAGCAGCCCCGGGACAGGAAACTCCTACAATGAGCAGTTCTTC; CDR3 protein: CASSPGTGNSYNEQFF
J gene: TRBJ1-6; D gene: .; clone size: few; V gene: TRBV4-1; CDR3 DNA: TGCGCCAGCAGCCAAGCAGACCAAAATTCACCCCTCCACTTT; CDR3 protein: CASSQADQNSPLHF
J gene: TRBJ2-3; D gene: .; clone size: few; V gene: TRBV28; CDR3 DNA: TGTGCCAGCAGTTTTCCCCCTTCTAGTGGCTGGGGAGATACGCAGTATTTT; CDR3 protein: CASSFPPSSGWGDTQYF
J gene: TRBJ2-7; D gene: .; clone size: few; V gene: TRBV7-2; CDR3 DNA: TGTGCCAGCAGCTTTAGGGAGAGCTACGAGCAGTACTTC; CDR3 protein: CASSFRESYEQYF
J gene: TRBJ2-5; D gene: .; clone size: few; V gene: TRBV5-1; CDR3 DNA: TGCGCCAGCAGCCCCCCGGGCCGCAACCAAGAGACCCAGTACTTC; CDR3 protein: CASSPPGRNQETQYF
J gene: TRBJ2-5; D gene: .; clone size: .; V gene: TRBV6-1; CDR3 DNA: TGTGCCAGCAGTCCCAGCCCGGGTAAACGGGAGACCCAGTACTTC; CDR3 protein: CASSPSPGKRETQYF
J gene: TRBJ1-2; D gene: .; clone size: few; V gene: TRBV5-6; CDR3 DNA: TGTGCCAGCAGCTTGGATCCCAGGGAGTACTATGGCTACACCTTC; CDR3 protein: CASSLDPREYYGYTF
J gene: TRBJ1-1; D gene: .; clone size: .; V gene: TRBV18; CDR3 DNA: TGTGCCAGCTCACGCCAGCAGATGAACACTGAAGCTTTCTTT; CDR3 protein: CASSRQQMNTEAFF
J gene: TRBJ2-1; D gene: .; clone size: few; V gene: TRBV6-1; CDR3 DNA: TGTGCCAGCAGTGAAAAACCCCATGAGCAGTTCTTC; CDR3 protein: CASSEKPHEQFF